The TCR beta chain described here comes from a study of blood T cell repertoires in COVID-19. The count of this clone is one. V was trimmed by 5 bases and J by 2 bases, leaving 10 bases between them. The CDR3 contains 14 residues. In germline, CDR1 is LNHNV, CDR2 YYDKDF (reference sequence). Original processing notes: The authors estimated nucleated cell counts from reference gene primer amplification. The method was immunoSEQ multiplex PCR; TCRdb's version includes in-frame clones alone and lacks a portion of them. That table furnishes V, J and clone size, whereas the DNA furnished D and trimming. The sample consists of approximately 260,000 clones, approximately 83% of them appearing once.

The chain joins TRBV15 to TRBJ1-3; tentative D call: TRBD1 (6 bases). Sequencing input: peripheral blood. This TCR came from a woman older than 75 with acute or convalescent COVID-19. The CDR3 DNA follows: TGTGCCACCAGCTGGGGGGGCCCTGGAAACACCATATATTTT. Translated: CATSWGGPGNTIYF.